This T cell receptor (beta chain) derives from a study of cytomegalovirus exposure and HLA in healthy donors. 60 Vbeta and 13 Jbeta primers were used in PCR. The repertoire was sequenced with immunoSEQ multiplex PCR; TCRdb's copy has only in-frame clones and lacks some. Here the sample spans roughly 160,000 clones, 82% being singletons. Sequencing was carried out using PBMCs. This receptor was obtained from a middle-aged man in good health and CMV-seropositive.

The CDR3 DNA is TGTGCCTCACTCCGGGACAGGGGATATGGCTACACCTTC. Translating gives CASLRDRGYGYTF. This chain uses TRBV19 with TRBJ1-2, with 10 nucleotides matching TRBD1. V lost 11 bases to trimming and J lost 5 bases; unmatched junction nucleotides: 8. This CDR3 is built from 13 residues. CDR1 LNHDA and CDR2 SQIVND come from the germline V gene (reference sequence).